Each of the 9 T cell receptor beta chains below was sequenced from the same sample in a study of PD-1 blockade in classical Hodgkin lymphoma (TCRdb year 2020). The protocol used for the library was the immunoSEQ multiplex PCR assay. TCRdb provides this immuneACCESS table in a form limited to in-frame rearrangements. Some clones are lacking; in checked studies, under half of them reflect an unresolved V gene, and why the rest are absent is not known. Here the sample has 20,000 to 25,000 clones; 71% occur a single time. The leading ten clones occupy over 15% of the sample. The sample's time point label is to be understood as: cycle 1 day 1 (C1D1), immediately before nivolumab initiation. Every trial patient had relapsed following autologous stem cell transplantation, and prior brentuximab vedotin exposure was what differed among cohorts A, B and C. Sequences were derived from peripheral blood mononuclear cells (PBMCs), sampled at baseline. The receptor set was obtained from a human donor with classical Hodgkin lymphoma.

V is TRBV30 and J is TRBJ2-5; 14 bases align to TRBD2. The end of the DNA aligns better with TRBJ2-7, so the J call may be wrong. The germline V gene encodes CDR1 GTSNPN and CDR2 SVGIG (reference sequence). This CDR3 spans 19 amino acids. The CDR3 nucleotides are TGTGCCTGGAGTGCCACATCCGGGACTAGCGGGAGAAAAACCTACGAGCAGTACTTC. Amino acid sequence: CAWSATSGTSGRKTYEQYF.

This clone was observed a few times. This rearrangement joins TRBV18 to TRBJ1-1; weak D call: TRBD1 (6 bases). This CDR3 comprises 15 residues. V lost 6 bases and J 6 bases, leaving 20 bases between the germline ends. CDR1 is KGHSH, CDR2 LQKENI, per germline. DNA of the CDR3: TGTGCCAGCTCTCCAAGACCTCAGGGGTGGGCTGAAGCTTTCTTT. Amino acid sequence: CASSPRPQGWAEAFF. Based on the CDR3 plus reference TRBV18 and TRBJ1-1, the full variable domain is NAGVMQNPRHLVRRRGQEARLRCSPMKGHSHVYWYRQLPEEGLKFMVYLQKENIIDESGMPKERFSAEFPKEGPSILRIQQVVRGDSAAYFCASSPRPQGWAEAFFGQGTRLTVV.

This sequence joins TRBV7-2 and TRBJ2-7; D is uncertain. Germline V gene lookup returns CDR1 SGHTA and CDR2 FQGNSA. The V and J ends lost 5 bases and 4 bases respectively, with 18 bases between them. The CDR3 consists of 15 residues. CDR3 loop: CASSTARSRFYEQYF. The CDR3 DNA reads as TGTGCCAGCAGCACCGCCCGGTCTCGTTTTTACGAGCAGTACTTC.

This clone was found once. The V gene is TRBV9, the J gene TRBJ2-7, with 10 bases identical to TRBD2. The CDR3 extends over 15 amino acids. J lost 3 bases, V lost 7 bases, and 10 bases had no gene match. Germline loops: CDR1 SGDLS, CDR2 YYNGEE. The CDR3 here is CASSYRTSGVYEQYF. The CDR3 bases are TGTGCCAGCTCGTACCGAACTAGCGGGGTCTACGAGCAGTACTTC.

The V gene is TRBV7-2, the J gene TRBJ2-5; D remains unclear. V was trimmed by 1 base and J by 1 base, leaving 10 bases between them. The germline gives CDR1 SGHTA, CDR2 FQGNSA. The CDR3 consists of 15 residues. Here the CDR3 reads CASSLVFGGQETQYF. Here the CDR3 DNA reads TGTGCCAGCAGCTTAGTATTCGGCGGCCAAGAGACCCAGTACTTC. Combining the CDR3 with reference TRBV7-2 and TRBJ2-5 gives the whole variable domain GAGVSQSPSNKVTEKGKDVELRCDPISGHTALYWYRQSLGQGLEFLIYFQGNSAPDKSGLPSDRFSAERTGGSVSTLTIQRTQQEDSAVYLCASSLVFGGQETQYFGPGTRLLVL.

A few counts support this clone. The gene calls are TRBV15 and TRBJ1-6; D is ambiguous. Germline V lookup: CDR1 LNHNV, CDR2 YYDKDF (reference sequence). Trimming took off 0 bases at V and 3 bases at J, with 6 bases between the two ends. The CDR3 consists of 15 residues. In DNA, the CDR3 is TGTGCCACCAGCAGAGAGGTGAACTATAATTCACCCCTCCACTTT. Translating gives CATSREVNYNSPLHF.

The chain couples TRBV29-1 to TRBJ2-3; weak D call: TRBD1 (7 bases). The germline V and J ends were trimmed by 7 bases and 5 bases, with 10 bases remaining between them. There are 11 residues in the CDR3. Per germline, CDR1 SQVTM and CDR2 ANQGSEA. DNA of the CDR3: TGCAGCGGTCAGGGGGGAGATACGCAGTATTTT. Its protein is CSGQGGDTQYF.

This chain links TRBV28 with TRBJ1-1; D remains unclear. The germline gives CDR1 MDHEN, CDR2 SYDVKM. V was trimmed by 8 bases and J by 5 bases, leaving 15 bases between them. The CDR3 is made up of 13 amino acids. The CDR3 sequence is CASFQEGRTEAFF. The CDR3 DNA sequence: TGTGCCAGCTTCCAAGAAGGGAGAACTGAAGCTTTCTTT.

The CDR3 DNA reads TGTGCCAGCAGTGAATTTCGGACAGGGGGAAAAGGAAACACCATATATTTT. Protein sequence: CASSEFRTGGKGNTIYF. The chain links TRBV25-1 to TRBJ1-3, with 10 positions matching TRBD1. CDR1 and CDR2 from the germline V gene are MGHDK and SYGVNS. The V gene end was trimmed by 1 base and the J gene end by 4 bases; junction bases not matched to a gene: 7. The CDR3 contains 17 residues.